These 11 T cell receptor beta chains came from one sample sequenced in a study of STAT5B mutations in CD4+ large granular lymphocyte leukemia. Profiling relied on immunoSEQ multiplex PCR, and the TCRdb table lists in-frame clones only, not all of them. The data hold around 31,000 clones, with roughly 72% observed a single time. Sequenced sample: CD4+ T cells from blood buffy coats. The receptors originated from a human donor in good health.

This clone was counted a few times. The CDR3 loop reads CASSLVEGIGDEQFF. CDR3 coding DNA: TGCGCCAGCAGCTTGGTGGAGGGGATAGGCGATGAGCAGTTCTTC. V usage is TRBV5-1 and J usage is TRBJ2-1; tentative D call: TRBD2 (6 bases). This CDR3 region has 15 residues. Looked up from germline, CDR1 is SGHRS and CDR2 is YFSETQ. V gave up 0 bases and J gave up 8 bases, with 15 bases separating them.

The chain couples TRBV19 to TRBJ2-7; possibly TRBD2 for D (5 bases). The V gene lost 6 bases and the J gene lost 1 base, with 19 bases spanning the gap. Germline CDR1 and CDR2: LNHDA and SQIVND (reference sequence). The CDR3 length is 16 residues. The CDR3, as DNA: TGTGCCAGTAGCCCCAATAGGGTCCGGGGTTCCTACGAGCAGTACTTC. The encoded protein is CASSPNRVRGSYEQYF.

CDR3 sequence: CASSLRGEDTQYF. The CDR3 coding sequence is TGTGCCAGCAGCTTACGGGGAGAAGATACGCAGTATTTT. The V call is TRBV5-4, the J call TRBJ2-3, with D possibly being TRBD2 (5 bases). Germline V CDR1 and CDR2: SGHNT, YYREEE (reference sequence). The length of the CDR3 is 13 residues. Trimming removed 2 bases from V and 5 bases from J, with 9 bases in between.

V gene TRBV5-1 combines with J gene TRBJ2-7; 9 nucleotides agree with TRBD1. Germline V gene data show CDR1 as SGHRS and CDR2 as YFSETQ. There are 13 residues in the CDR3. Germline trimming cut 3 bases from V and 5 bases from J; bases unmatched to any gene: 3. The CDR3 reads CASSWTGDHEQYF. As DNA, the CDR3 is TGCGCCAGCAGCTGGACAGGGGACCACGAGCAGTACTTC. Supplemented by reference TRBV5-1 and TRBJ2-7, the full variable domain reads KAGVTQTPRYLIKTRGQQVTLSCSPISGHRSVSWYQQTPGQGLQFLFEYFSETQRNKGNFPGRFSGRQFSNSRSEMNVSTLELGDSALYLCASSWTGDHEQYFGPGTRLTVT.

The sample holds a few counts of this clone. The gene calls are TRBV28 and TRBJ1-4; D is unresolved. CDR1 and CDR2 from the germline V gene are MDHEN and SYDVKM. The V end lost 5 bases, the J end lost 8 bases, and 6 bases lay between the germline ends. This CDR3 region has 11 residues. Here the CDR3 DNA reads TGTGCCAGCAGTCCGAGGGAAAAACTGTTTTTT. Amino acid sequence: CASSPREKLFF.

The rearrangement uses TRBV18 and TRBJ1-5, with D unresolved. Germline lookup yields CDR1 KGHSH and CDR2 LQKENI. This CDR3 region has 15 residues. V lost 4 bases to trimming and J lost 0 bases, with 10 bases between them. CDR3: CASSQSGVSNQPQHF. CDR3 bases: TGTGCCAGCTCACAATCGGGCGTTAGCAATCAGCCCCAGCATTTT.

This clone turned up a few times. The rearrangement joins TRBV29-1 to TRBJ1-4; weak D call: TRBD1 (5 bases). V lost 6 bases to trimming and J lost 8 bases, with 13 bases between them. The CDR3 has 12 residues. CDR1 SQVTM and CDR2 ANQGSEA come from the germline V gene. DNA of the CDR3: TGCAGCGTCGTTCGGGACTCAGAAAAACTGTTTTTT. Translation gives CSVVRDSEKLFF.

The chain links TRBV19 to TRBJ2-7; D perhaps matches TRBD1 (5 bases). The ends were cut back, 5 bases at V and 3 bases at J, with 17 bases in the middle. This CDR3 contains 15 residues. Germline-derived CDR1 and CDR2 are LNHDA and SQIVND (reference sequence). CDR3 sequence (DNA): TGTGCCAGTAGTGTCTCGACAGATGCCGGCTACGAGCAGTACTTC. This codes for CASSVSTDAGYEQYF.

This sequence joins TRBV7-2 and TRBJ1-3; D remains ambiguous. The germline V gene has CDR1 SGHTA and CDR2 FQGNSA. Trimming cost V 5 bases and J 1 base, with 12 bases left between them. The CDR3 runs to 15 residues. This CDR3 is CASSPPADSGNTIYF. CDR3 DNA sequence: TGTGCCAGCAGCCCCCCCGCGGATTCTGGAAACACCATATATTTT.

The gene calls are TRBV4-3 and TRBJ2-3; possibly TRBD2 for D (5 bases). V was pared by 0 bases and J by 3 bases, with 7 bases between. Germline CDR1 and CDR2: LGHNA and YSLEER. There are 14 residues in the CDR3. In nucleotides, the CDR3 is TGCGCCAGCAGCCAAGATCGAGGGACAGATACGCAGTATTTT. Protein: CASSQDRGTDTQYF.

This sequence joins TRBV7-2 and TRBJ2-5, with 9 nucleotides matching TRBD1. Per germline, CDR1 SGHTA and CDR2 FQGNSA. This CDR3 region has 15 residues. The J segment lost 4 bases and the V segment lost 3 bases, leaving 6 bases of the junction unmatched. In nucleotides, the CDR3 is TGTGCCAGCAGCTTTACAGGGGGCCCGGGAGAGACCCAGTACTTC. It encodes CASSFTGGPGETQYF.